The clone carrying this T cell receptor (beta chain) was observed a few times. These data originate in a study of cytomegalovirus exposure and HLA in healthy donors. This CDR3 has 14 amino acids. The junction had 4 bases not matched to a gene; V was cut back by 4 bases and J by 3 bases. CDR1 is SEHNR and CDR2 is FQNEAQ in the germline V gene (reference sequence). PCR involved 60 Vbeta and 13 Jbeta primers. Generated by immunoSEQ multiplex PCR, the TCRdb table keeps only in-frame clones and is missing some. The table records approximately 130,000 clones, more than 80% of them present only once. The sequence was obtained from a woman aged 35 to 49 in good health and CMV-seropositive. The specimen was PBMCs. This chain connects TRBV7-9 to TRBJ2-7; TRBD1 agrees at 9 bases. CDR3 region: CASSWGQGLYEQYF. The CDR3 DNA sequence: TGTGCCAGCAGCTGGGGACAGGGACTCTACGAGCAGTACTTC.